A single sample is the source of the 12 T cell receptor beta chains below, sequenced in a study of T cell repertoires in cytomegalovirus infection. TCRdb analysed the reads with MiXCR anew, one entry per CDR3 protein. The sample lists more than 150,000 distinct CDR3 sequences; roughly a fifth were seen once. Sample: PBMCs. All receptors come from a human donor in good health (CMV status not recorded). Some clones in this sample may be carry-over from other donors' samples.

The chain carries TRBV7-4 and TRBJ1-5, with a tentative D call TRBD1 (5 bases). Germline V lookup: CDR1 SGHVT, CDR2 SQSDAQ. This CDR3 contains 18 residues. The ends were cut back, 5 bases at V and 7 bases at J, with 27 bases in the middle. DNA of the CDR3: TGTGCCAGCAGCCTCCTTTCCGAGGGAAAGGGGCCGCGGCAGCCCCAGCATTTT. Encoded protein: CASSLLSEGKGPRQPQHF.

The CDR3 here is CAISEGGPNEKLFF. The DNA for the CDR3 is TGTGCCATCAGTGAGGGGGGGCCTAATGAAAAACTGTTTTTT. The chain recombines TRBV10-3 with TRBJ1-4, with D perhaps matching TRBD1 (6 bases). V shed 2 bases and J shed 3 bases, with 7 bases lying between them. CDR3 length equals 14 residues. In germline, CDR1 is ENHRY, CDR2 SYGVKD.

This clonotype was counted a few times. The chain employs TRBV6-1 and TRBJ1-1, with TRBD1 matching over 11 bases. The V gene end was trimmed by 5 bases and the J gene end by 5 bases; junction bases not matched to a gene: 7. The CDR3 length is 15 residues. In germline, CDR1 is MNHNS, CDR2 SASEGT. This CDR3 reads CASSLGQGEQTEAFF. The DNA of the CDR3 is TGTGCCAGCAGTTTGGGACAGGGGGAACAAACTGAAGCTTTCTTT.

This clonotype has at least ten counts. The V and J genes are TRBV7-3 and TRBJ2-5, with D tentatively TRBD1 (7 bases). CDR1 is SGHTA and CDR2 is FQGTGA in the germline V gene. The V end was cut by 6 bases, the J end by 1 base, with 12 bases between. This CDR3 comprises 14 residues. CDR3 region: CASRQGGAQETQYF. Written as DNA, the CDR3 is TGTGCCAGCAGGCAGGGGGGTGCCCAAGAGACCCAGTACTTC.

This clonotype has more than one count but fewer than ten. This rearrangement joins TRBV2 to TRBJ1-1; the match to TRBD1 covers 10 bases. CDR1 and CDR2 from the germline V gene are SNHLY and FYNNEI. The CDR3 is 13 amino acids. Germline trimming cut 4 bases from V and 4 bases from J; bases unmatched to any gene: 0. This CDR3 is CASSGQGATEAFF. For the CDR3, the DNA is TGTGCCAGCAGTGGACAGGGGGCCACTGAAGCTTTCTTT.

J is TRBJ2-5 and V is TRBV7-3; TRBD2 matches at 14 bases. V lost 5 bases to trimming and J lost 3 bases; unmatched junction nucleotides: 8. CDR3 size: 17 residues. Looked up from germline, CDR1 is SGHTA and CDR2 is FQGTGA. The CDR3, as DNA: TGTGCCAGCAGCCGAGGGACTAGCGGGAGACTCAAAGAGACCCAGTACTTC. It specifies CASSRGTSGRLKETQYF. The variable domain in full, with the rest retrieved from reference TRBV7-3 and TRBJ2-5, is GAGVSQTPSNKVTEKGKYVELRCDPISGHTALYWYRQSLGQGPEFLIYFQGTGAADDSGLPNDRFFAVRPEGSVSTLKIQRTERGDSAVYLCASSRGTSGRLKETQYFGPGTRLLVL.

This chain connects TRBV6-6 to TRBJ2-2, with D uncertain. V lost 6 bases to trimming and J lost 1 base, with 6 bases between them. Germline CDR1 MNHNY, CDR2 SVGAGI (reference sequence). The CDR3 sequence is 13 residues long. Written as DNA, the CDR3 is TGTGCCAGCAGCGAGATGAACACCGGGGAGCTGTTTTTT. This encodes CASSEMNTGELFF.

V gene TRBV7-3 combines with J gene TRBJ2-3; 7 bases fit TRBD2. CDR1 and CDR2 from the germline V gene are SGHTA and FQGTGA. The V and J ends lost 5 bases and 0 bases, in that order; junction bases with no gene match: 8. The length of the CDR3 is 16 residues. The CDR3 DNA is TGTGCCAGCAGCCCCCGCCTCGGGGGGAGCACAGATACGCAGTATTTT. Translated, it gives CASSPRLGGSTDTQYF.

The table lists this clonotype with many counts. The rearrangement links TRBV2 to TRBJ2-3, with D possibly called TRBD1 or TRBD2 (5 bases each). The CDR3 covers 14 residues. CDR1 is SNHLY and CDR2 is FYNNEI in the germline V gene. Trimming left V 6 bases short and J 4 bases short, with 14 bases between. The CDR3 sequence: CASRTGTEADTQYF. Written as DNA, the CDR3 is TGTGCCAGCAGGACTGGGACGGAAGCAGATACGCAGTATTTT.

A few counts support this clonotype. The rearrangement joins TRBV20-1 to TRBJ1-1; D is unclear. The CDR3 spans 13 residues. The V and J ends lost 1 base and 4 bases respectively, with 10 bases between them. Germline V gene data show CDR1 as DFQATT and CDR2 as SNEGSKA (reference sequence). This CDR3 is CSARVALGTEAFF. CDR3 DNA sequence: TGCAGTGCTAGAGTCGCCCTAGGCACTGAAGCTTTCTTT.

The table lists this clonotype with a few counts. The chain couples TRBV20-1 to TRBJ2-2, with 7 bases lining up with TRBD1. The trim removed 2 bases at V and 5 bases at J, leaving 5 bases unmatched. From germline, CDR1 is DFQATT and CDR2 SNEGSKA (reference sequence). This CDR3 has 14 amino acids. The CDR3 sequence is CSARRGLRTGELFF. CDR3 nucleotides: TGCAGTGCTAGAAGGGGGCTAAGGACCGGGGAGCTGTTTTTT.

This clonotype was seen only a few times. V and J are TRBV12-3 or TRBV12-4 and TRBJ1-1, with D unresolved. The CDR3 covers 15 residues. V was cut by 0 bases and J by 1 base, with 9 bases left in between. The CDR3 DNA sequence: TGTGCCAGCAGTTTAGCGGGCACTCAGAACACTGAAGCTTTCTTT. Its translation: CASSLAGTQNTEAFF.